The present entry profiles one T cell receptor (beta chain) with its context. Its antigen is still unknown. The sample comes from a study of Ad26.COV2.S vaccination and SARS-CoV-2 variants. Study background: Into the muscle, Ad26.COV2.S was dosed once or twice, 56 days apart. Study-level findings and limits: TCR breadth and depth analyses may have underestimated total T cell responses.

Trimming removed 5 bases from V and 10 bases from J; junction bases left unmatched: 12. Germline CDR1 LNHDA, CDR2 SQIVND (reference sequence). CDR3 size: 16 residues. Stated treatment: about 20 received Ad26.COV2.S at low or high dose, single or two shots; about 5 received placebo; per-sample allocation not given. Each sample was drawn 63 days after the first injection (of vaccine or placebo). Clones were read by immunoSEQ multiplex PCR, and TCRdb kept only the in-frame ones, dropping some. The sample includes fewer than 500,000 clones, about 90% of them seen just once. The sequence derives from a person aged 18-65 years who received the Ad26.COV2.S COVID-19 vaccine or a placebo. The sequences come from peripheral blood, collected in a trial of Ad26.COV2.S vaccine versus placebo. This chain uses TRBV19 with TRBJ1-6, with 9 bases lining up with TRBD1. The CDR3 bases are TGTGCCAGTAGTCCCTTTTTGGGACAGGGAAACTCACCCCTCCACTTT. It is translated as CASSPFLGQGNSPLHF.